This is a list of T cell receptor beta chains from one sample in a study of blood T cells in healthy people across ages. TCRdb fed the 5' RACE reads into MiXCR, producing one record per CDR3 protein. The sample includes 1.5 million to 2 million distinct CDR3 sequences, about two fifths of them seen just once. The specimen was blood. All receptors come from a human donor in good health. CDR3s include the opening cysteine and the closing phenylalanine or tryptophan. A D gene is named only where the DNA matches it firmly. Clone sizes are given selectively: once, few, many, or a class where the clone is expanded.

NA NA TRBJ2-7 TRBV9 CASSVARGWGEQYF TGTGCCAGCAGCGTAGCACGGGGCTGGGGCGAGCAGTACTTC
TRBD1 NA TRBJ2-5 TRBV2 CASSTDRGRRETQYF TGTGCCAGCAGTACAGACAGGGGCCGCAGGGAGACCCAGTACTTC
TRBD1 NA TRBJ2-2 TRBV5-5 CASSLLTGRNTGELFF TGTGCCAGCAGCTTGCTGACAGGGCGGAACACCGGGGAGCTGTTTTTT
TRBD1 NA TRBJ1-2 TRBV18 CASSPSRGLGYGYTF TGTGCCAGCTCACCGAGTAGGGGGCTGGGCTATGGCTACACCTTC
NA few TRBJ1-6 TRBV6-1 CASGRESFDSPLHF TGTGCCAGCGGCCGGGAAAGTTTCGATTCGCCCCTCCACTTT
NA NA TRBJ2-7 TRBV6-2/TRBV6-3 CASTHSTGASYEQYF TGTGCCAGCACCCACTCGACTGGAGCCTCCTACGAGCAGTACTTC
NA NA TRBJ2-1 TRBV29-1 CSVPTPQGSYNEQFF TGCAGCGTTCCGACTCCCCAGGGCTCCTACAATGAGCAGTTCTTC
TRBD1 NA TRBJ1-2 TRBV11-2 CASSPWTGNPGYTF TGTGCCAGCAGCCCCTGGACAGGGAACCCTGGCTACACCTTC
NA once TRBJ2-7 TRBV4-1 CATTGTPSNEQYF TGCGCCACTACCGGGACACCCTCCAATGAGCAGTACTTC
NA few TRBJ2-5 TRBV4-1 CASSRSAGQETQYF TGCGCCAGCAGCCGAAGCGCGGGGCAAGAGACCCAGTACTTC
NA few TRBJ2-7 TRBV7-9 CASSPTTVRTYEQYF TGTGCCAGCAGCCCCACGACAGTAAGAACCTACGAGCAGTACTTC
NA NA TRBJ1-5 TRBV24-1 CATLTSAQHF TGTGCCACTCTAACCTCAGCCCAGCATTTT
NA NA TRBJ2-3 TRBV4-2 CASSQESDSGSFTDTQYF TGTGCCAGCAGCCAAGAGTCTGATAGCGGTTCTTTCACAGATACGCAGTATTTT
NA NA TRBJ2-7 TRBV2 CASGQETSAGGEQYF TGTGCCAGCGGTCAAGAGACTAGCGCAGGGGGGGAGCAGTACTTC
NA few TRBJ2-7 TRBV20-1 CSARKNRFSYEQYF TGCAGTGCTAGGAAAAACAGGTTTAGCTACGAGCAGTACTTC
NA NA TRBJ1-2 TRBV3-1 CASSQDSGEGQINYGYTF TGTGCCAGCAGCCAAGATTCGGGAGAGGGCCAGATAAACTATGGCTACACCTTC
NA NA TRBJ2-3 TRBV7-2 CASSSTRGAQDTQYF TGTGCCAGCAGCTCTACTCGGGGGGCCCAAGATACGCAGTATTTT